The T cell receptor beta chain described here comes from a study of shared clonotypes between healthy human individuals. The study, taken as a whole, reports: Naive CD4 clonotypes were shared across a few donors at about 5.2%. A reduction in generation probabilities was seen for non-shared clonotypes relative to those shared by all four donors.

A note on this clone: Its antigen is still unknown.

V was pared by 3 bases and J by 4 bases, with 12 bases between. From germline, CDR1 is MDHEN and CDR2 SYDVKM. The CDR3 is 14 residues long. A split of CD4+ cells into CD45RA+ naive and CD45RA-negative memory subsets was performed. The table came from immunoSEQ multiplex PCR; TCRdb's copy has only in-frame clones and leaves some out. This sample has approximately 2.5 million clones, with roughly 93% found just once. The gene calls are TRBV28 and TRBJ1-2; D is unresolved. The sequencing sample was made of naive CD4+ T cells from PBMCs. As to subset: CD45RA+ positively selected. This TCR was recovered from a man aged 18 to 29 in good health. Some clones in this sample may be carry-over from other donors' samples. The CDR3 nucleotides read TGTGCCAGCAGTTTGGCGAGGACGCTCTATGGCTACACCTTC. It codes for CASSLARTLYGYTF.